The 20 T cell receptor beta chains below come from one sample, sequenced in a study of shared clonotypes between healthy human individuals. The data were produced by immunoSEQ multiplex PCR, yet TCRdb's version contains in-frame clones alone and is incomplete. The data hold a few million clones, with more than 80% observed a single time. Specimen: naive CD4+ T cells from PBMCs. Subset denoted: CD45RA+ positively selected. These receptors originate from a man younger than 35 in good health. Some clones in this sample may be carry-over from other donors' samples.

CDR3 amino acids: CASSRQRGLNEQFF. CDR3 nucleotide sequence: TGTGCCAGTAGCCGGCAGCGGGGCCTCAATGAGCAGTTCTTC. The genes are TRBV19 and TRBJ2-1, with 7 bases aligning to TRBD2. CDR1 is LNHDA and CDR2 is SQIVND in the germline V gene (reference sequence). This CDR3 region has 14 residues. The junction had 8 bases not matched to a gene; V was cut back by 6 bases and J by 6 bases. The full variable domain, its missing parts supplied by reference TRBV19 and TRBJ2-1, is DGGITQSPKYLFRKEGQNVTLSCEQNLNHDAMYWYRQDPGQGLRLIYYSQIVNDFQKGDIAEGYSVSREKKESFPLTVTSAQKNPTAFYLCASSRQRGLNEQFFGPGTRLTVL.

The rearrangement links TRBV11-2 to TRBJ2-3; 7 nucleotides agree with TRBD2. The CDR3 runs to 15 residues. Germline V gene sequence: CDR1 SGHAT, CDR2 FQNNGV. V lost 1 base, J lost 5 bases, and 6 bases stayed unmatched. For the CDR3, the DNA is TGTGCCAGCAGCTTAGTGTACGGCGGGAGAGATACGCAGTATTTT. It is translated as CASSLVYGGRDTQYF.

The V and J genes are TRBV5-4 and TRBJ2-5, with 8 bases fitting TRBD1. From germline, CDR1 is SGHNT and CDR2 YYREEE (reference sequence). With 4 bases clipped from V and 2 bases from J, the junction kept 4 bases outside the gene matches. CDR3 length equals 14 residues. DNA of the CDR3: TGTGCCAGCAGCCCGGACAGGGTGCAAGAGACCCAGTACTTC. It specifies CASSPDRVQETQYF. The full variable domain, completed using reference TRBV5-4 and TRBJ2-5, is ETGVTQSPTHLIKTRGQQVTLRCSSQSGHNTVSWYQQALGQGPQFIFQYYREEENGRGNFPPRFSGLQFPNYSSELNVNALELDDSALYLCASSPDRVQETQYFGPGTRLLVL.

This clone was observed once. V and J are TRBV5-1 and TRBJ1-1; tentatively, D is TRBD1 (6 bases). This CDR3 has 15 amino acids. Deletions cut 0 bases from V and 1 base from J, with 10 bases between. The germline V gene encodes CDR1 SGHRS and CDR2 YFSETQ. The CDR3 coding sequence is TGCGCCAGCAGCTTGGACGGACAGACGAACACTGAAGCTTTCTTT. Translation gives CASSLDGQTNTEAFF. The whole variable domain, remainder taken from reference TRBV5-1 and TRBJ1-1, is KAGVTQTPRYLIKTRGQQVTLSCSPISGHRSVSWYQQTPGQGLQFLFEYFSETQRNKGNFPGRFSGRQFSNSRSEMNVSTLELGDSALYLCASSLDGQTNTEAFFGQGTRLTVV.

The CDR3: CASSGQGVIGETQYF. CDR3 DNA: TGTGCCAGCAGTGGCCAGGGGGTGATTGGGGAGACCCAGTACTTC. The J gene is TRBJ2-5, the V gene TRBV2; 7 bases match TRBD1. With 4 bases clipped from V and 5 bases from J, the junction kept 10 bases outside the gene matches. CDR1 SNHLY and CDR2 FYNNEI come from the germline V gene. The CDR3 is 15 residues long.

The genes are TRBV30 and TRBJ1-4; 9 bases are shared with TRBD1. V was pared by 4 bases and J by 8 bases, with 8 bases of the junction left unmatched. Germline loops: CDR1 GTSNPN, CDR2 SVGIG (reference sequence). This CDR3 region has 14 residues. Here the CDR3 reads CAWTPGTGYEKLFF. For the CDR3, the DNA is TGTGCCTGGACCCCGGGGACAGGGTACGAAAAACTGTTTTTT.

The chain carries TRBV9 and TRBJ1-1; D unresolved. CDR3 length: 15 residues. V lost 4 bases and J 1 base, leaving 14 bases between the germline ends. Looked up from germline, CDR1 is SGDLS and CDR2 is YYNGEE. CDR3 amino acids: CASSSHPDGNTEAFF. As DNA, the CDR3 is TGTGCCAGCAGCTCTCATCCGGACGGGAACACTGAAGCTTTCTTT.

The chain employs TRBV5-4 and TRBJ2-4; either TRBD1 or TRBD2 may supply D (5 bases each). This CDR3 has 16 residues. CDR1 SGHNT and CDR2 YYREEE come from the germline V gene (reference sequence). V lost 0 bases, J lost 9 bases, and 19 bases lay in between. The CDR3 is CASSLGGQGWQAIQYF. The CDR3 coding sequence is TGTGCCAGCAGCTTGGGCGGGCAGGGCTGGCAGGCCATTCAGTACTTC.

As to this clone: Distinct nucleotide sequences in the sample also encode this CDR3. This chain joins TRBV7-2 and TRBJ1-1; unclear D gene. V dropped 3 bases and J dropped 3 bases, with 11 bases sitting between them. The CDR3 sequence is 14 residues long. Germline-derived CDR1 and CDR2 are SGHTA and FQGNSA. Written as DNA, the CDR3 is TGTGCCAGCAGCTTGGGCGGCTCTCACACTGAAGCTTTCTTT. It codes for CASSLGGSHTEAFF.

The chain recombines TRBV19 with TRBJ2-5; possible D gene TRBD1, 5 bases. Per the germline V gene, CDR1 is LNHDA and CDR2 is SQIVND (reference sequence). V was cut by 8 bases and J by 13 bases, with 20 bases left in between. This CDR3 region has 12 residues. CDR3: CASSAGSLLLYF. DNA of the CDR3: TGTGCCAGTTCGGCAGGGTCCCTGCTCCTGTACTTC.

The genes are TRBV28 and TRBJ2-1; 8 nucleotides agree with TRBD2. Germline V gene sequence: CDR1 MDHEN, CDR2 SYDVKM. The CDR3 is 12 residues long. V gave up 5 bases and J gave up 12 bases; unmatched junction bases: 6. CDR3 sequence (DNA): TGTGCCAGCAGTCTTATCACTAGCGGGCAGTTCTTC. Its translation: CASSLITSGQFF.

This chain connects TRBV5-1 to TRBJ2-3; D might be TRBD2 (6 bases). CDR1 is SGHRS and CDR2 is YFSETQ in the germline V gene. The CDR3 length is 13 residues. V lost 6 bases, J lost 3 bases, and 11 bases lay in between. CDR3 in amino acids: CASTPGATDTQYF. The CDR3 DNA reads as TGCGCCAGCACGCCGGGAGCGACAGATACGCAGTATTTT. Looking up the rest from reference TRBV5-1 and TRBJ2-3 gives the full variable domain: KAGVTQTPRYLIKTRGQQVTLSCSPISGHRSVSWYQQTPGQGLQFLFEYFSETQRNKGNFPGRFSGRQFSNSRSEMNVSTLELGDSALYLCASTPGATDTQYFGPGTRLTVL.

This chain links TRBV15 with TRBJ2-7; perhaps TRBD1 as D (6 bases). The V gene's germline CDR1 is LNHNV and CDR2 YYDKDF (reference sequence). The CDR3 contains 14 residues. V shed 6 bases and J shed 6 bases, with 18 bases lying between them. CDR3 bases: TGTGCCACCAGTCCTACCTGGGACACTTCCGAGCAGTACTTC. Encoded protein: CATSPTWDTSEQYF. Supplemented by reference TRBV15 and TRBJ2-7, the full variable domain reads DAMVIQNPRYQVTQFGKPVTLSCSQTLNHNVMYWYQQKSSQAPKLLFHYYDKDFNNEADTPDNFQSRRPNTSFCFLDIRSPGLGDTAMYLCATSPTWDTSEQYFGPGTRLTVT.

A word on this clone: At one of its ends the junction is not consistent with the germline gene, which may arise from a read error. The J gene is TRBJ1-2, the V gene TRBV19; 8 bases match TRBD1. The V gene's germline CDR1 is LNHDA and CDR2 SQIVND (reference sequence). The CDR3 is 15 residues long. The CDR3 nucleotides read TGTGCCAGTAGCCAACCCTCGGGCAGGGGGCGTCTTCTCATGTTC. Translating gives CASSQPSGRGRLLMF.

This chain connects TRBV11-2 to TRBJ1-1; D is perhaps TRBD1 (5 bases). V gave up 5 bases and J gave up 6 bases, with 16 bases separating them. CDR1 is SGHAT and CDR2 is FQNNGV in the germline V gene. This CDR3 is built from 14 residues. The CDR3 here is CASSIREVGAEAFF. Here the CDR3 DNA reads TGTGCCAGCAGCATCAGGGAGGTTGGGGCTGAAGCTTTCTTT.

J is TRBJ2-1 and V is TRBV7-2; the D gene is possibly TRBD2 (6 bases). The CDR3 is made up of 15 amino acids. CDR1 SGHTA and CDR2 FQGNSA come from the germline V gene. The V and J ends lost 5 bases and 3 bases respectively, with 14 bases between them. The CDR3 here is CASSITTRVYNEQFF. CDR3 DNA sequence: TGTGCCAGCAGCATTACGACTAGAGTCTACAATGAGCAGTTCTTC.

The chain is built from TRBV21-1 and TRBJ2-7; the D call in the table, TRBD2, was not verified against the DNA. TRBV21-1 is deemed a pseudogene. The CDR3 runs 15 residues. Written as DNA, the CDR3 is TGTGCCAGCAGCAAAGCAGGGGAGGGCTCCTACGAGCAGTACTTC. Its translation: CASSKAGEGSYEQYF.

The chain has TRBV6-4 and TRBJ2-1, with 7 nucleotides matching TRBD2. This CDR3 is built from 15 residues. V dropped 4 bases and J dropped 2; count of bases not matched to a gene: 5. Per the germline V gene, CDR1 is MRHNA and CDR2 is SNTAGT. CDR3 residues: CASSVVGGPYNEQFF. CDR3 nucleotides: TGTGCCAGCAGTGTGGTGGGAGGGCCCTACAATGAGCAGTTCTTC.

The V gene is TRBV5-1, the J gene TRBJ1-3; D gene unclear. The V gene's germline CDR1 is SGHRS and CDR2 YFSETQ. V was shortened by 4 bases and J by 11 bases, with 13 bases between the two germline ends. The CDR3 runs 12 residues. This CDR3 is CASSQDSGAIYF. CDR3 nucleotide sequence: TGCGCCAGCAGCCAGGACTCCGGGGCCATATATTTT.

This chain connects TRBV28 to TRBJ2-1; 7 nucleotides line up with TRBD1. This CDR3 is built from 13 residues. The germline V gene encodes CDR1 MDHEN and CDR2 SYDVKM. V lost 6 bases, J lost 7 bases, and 6 bases stayed unmatched. The CDR3 protein is CASSPPGGNEQFF. CDR3 bases: TGTGCCAGCAGCCCTCCAGGGGGTAATGAGCAGTTCTTC.